Listed here are 30 T cell receptor beta chains from one sample, sequenced in a study of cytomegalovirus exposure and HLA in healthy donors. Both 60 Vbeta primers and 13 Jbeta primers went into the PCR. Here immunoSEQ multiplex PCR was the method, and the copy in TCRdb shows in-frame clones only, minus some. The table has under 150,000 clones, 82% seen once; the top ten hold less than 1.5%. The sequenced sample consisted of PBMCs. These receptor sequences come from a young man in good health and CMV-seropositive.

This clone was recorded once. V is TRBV28 and J is TRBJ1-1; possibly TRBD1 for D (6 bases). The V and J ends lost 2 bases and 4 bases respectively, with 11 bases between them. CDR3 length equals 14 residues. Germline-derived CDR1 and CDR2 are MDHEN and SYDVKM. The CDR3: CASSLSQGPTEAFF. The CDR3 nucleotides are TGTGCCAGCAGTTTAAGTCAGGGGCCCACTGAAGCTTTCTTT.

The chain uses TRBV2 and TRBJ2-3; tentative D call: TRBD1 (5 bases). Between the trimmed V and J ends, which lost 5 bases and 6 bases, there was a span of 18 bases. The germline gives CDR1 SNHLY, CDR2 FYNNEI. There are 15 residues in the CDR3. CDR3: CASSLGAINRDTQYF. The CDR3 nucleotides are TGTGCCAGCAGTTTAGGGGCCATTAACCGGGATACGCAGTATTTT.

The chain has TRBV18 and TRBJ2-2; D remains unclear. V dropped 3 bases and J dropped 1 base, with 9 bases sitting between them. CDR1 is KGHSH, CDR2 LQKENI, per germline. The length of the CDR3 is 15 residues. The CDR3 loop reads CASSPTEMNTGELFF. In nucleotides, the CDR3 is TGTGCCAGCTCACCGACGGAGATGAACACCGGGGAGCTGTTTTTT. The whole variable domain, remainder taken from reference TRBV18 and TRBJ2-2, is NAGVMQNPRHLVRRRGQEARLRCSPMKGHSHVYWYRQLPEEGLKFMVYLQKENIIDESGMPKERFSAEFPKEGPSILRIQQVVRGDSAAYFCASSPTEMNTGELFFGEGSRLTVL.

The rearrangement joins TRBV2 to TRBJ2-5, with D possibly TRBD2 on 5 matching bases. Germline CDR1 and CDR2: SNHLY and FYNNEI. CDR3 length: 15 amino acids. Trimming shortened V by 6 bases and J by 5 bases, and 19 bases separated the two germline ends. CDR3 in DNA: TGTGCCAGCAGCGTGGATGGAGGCCTAGTGGAGACCCAGTACTTC. Its protein is CASSVDGGLVETQYF.

V gene TRBV5-1 combines with J gene TRBJ1-5, with TRBD1 identical over 7 bases. With 3 bases clipped from V and 7 bases from J, the junction kept 10 bases outside the gene matches. The CDR3 covers 15 residues. Germline V CDR1 and CDR2: SGHRS, YFSETQ. The DNA for the CDR3 is TGCGCCAGCAGCTCGACTGGAGACAGGGCCCAGCCCCAGCATTTT. Protein sequence: CASSSTGDRAQPQHF.

The V gene is TRBV6-1, the J gene TRBJ2-3; TRBD1 matches at 8 bases. Germline trimming cut 5 bases from V and 4 bases from J; bases unmatched to any gene: 2. CDR1 and CDR2 (germline): MNHNS, SASEGT. CDR3 size: 13 residues. CDR3: CASSRTGSDTQYF. The CDR3, as DNA: TGTGCCAGCAGTCGGACAGGGTCAGATACGCAGTATTTT.

The J gene is TRBJ2-7, the V gene TRBV7-2; D is unclear. The V and J ends lost 5 bases and 2 bases respectively, with 19 bases between them. This CDR3 region has 16 residues. The germline CDR1 and CDR2 sequences are SGHTA and FQGNSA. The DNA of the CDR3 is TGTGCCAGCAGCCCACTGACTCATGAAATTCCCTACGAGCAGTACTTC. This sequence encodes CASSPLTHEIPYEQYF.

The rearrangement links TRBV2 to TRBJ2-6; the D gene is possibly TRBD2 (6 bases). CDR1 and CDR2 (germline): SNHLY, FYNNEI. V lost 3 bases, J lost 2 bases, and 11 bases lay in between. CDR3 size: 16 residues. CDR3: CASSDVGGPGANVLTF. CDR3 nucleotide sequence: TGTGCCAGCAGTGATGTAGGAGGGCCTGGGGCCAACGTCCTGACTTTC.

The CDR3 reads CASSQRLAGGPDQETQYF. CDR3 bases: TGTGCCAGCAGCCAGAGACTAGCGGGGGGGCCAGATCAAGAGACCCAGTACTTC. The J gene is TRBJ2-5, the V gene TRBV7-3; 14 bases fit TRBD2. The CDR3 runs to 18 residues. CDR1 SGHTA and CDR2 FQGTGA come from the germline V gene. The V gene end was trimmed by 5 bases and the J gene end by 2 bases; junction bases not matched to a gene: 10.

The CDR3 spells CASSGLAGVEQFF. CDR3 nucleotide sequence: TGTGCCAGCAGCGGACTAGCGGGGGTTGAGCAGTTCTTC. The rearrangement uses TRBV11-2 and TRBJ2-1, with TRBD2 matching over 13 bases. Germline loops: CDR1 SGHAT, CDR2 FQNNGV. Trimming at V came to 5 bases and at J to 9 bases, leaving 1 base not matched to a gene. The CDR3 covers 13 residues.

CDR3: CASRLGRGSSNQPQHF. CDR3 nucleotide sequence: TGTGCCAGCAGGCTTGGGAGAGGTAGTAGCAATCAGCCCCAGCATTTT. The chain employs TRBV2 and TRBJ1-5; D call uncertain. Germline V lookup: CDR1 SNHLY, CDR2 FYNNEI. The V and J ends lost 6 bases and 0 bases respectively, with 15 bases between them. There are 16 residues in the CDR3.

The chain carries TRBV28 and TRBJ2-2; tentatively, D is TRBD1 (6 bases). This CDR3 comprises 14 residues. The V end lost 2 bases, the J end lost 4 bases, and 8 bases lay between the germline ends. Per germline, CDR1 MDHEN and CDR2 SYDVKM. As DNA, the CDR3 is TGTGCCAGCAGTTTAACAGGGATCACCGGGGAGCTGTTTTTT. It yields the protein CASSLTGITGELFF.

The chain carries TRBV14 and TRBJ2-1; 9 nucleotides line up with TRBD2. The V segment lost 2 bases and the J segment 4 bases; nucleotides outside the gene matches: 6. The CDR3 has 16 amino acids. Germline assignment: CDR1 SGHDN and CDR2 FVKESK. In nucleotides, the CDR3 is TGTGCCAGCAGCCAACTAACTAGCGGGCTGTACAATGAGCAGTTCTTC. As protein: CASSQLTSGLYNEQFF.

The V call is TRBV5-1, the J call TRBJ2-6, with 9 bases lining up with TRBD2. The V gene's germline CDR1 is SGHRS and CDR2 YFSETQ. This CDR3 is built from 18 residues. The V segment lost 4 bases and the J segment 2 bases; nucleotides outside the gene matches: 10. This chain's CDR3 is CASSPLAGGLAGANVLTF. The CDR3 DNA reads as TGCGCCAGCAGCCCTCTGGCGGGGGGGCTGGCTGGGGCCAACGTCCTGACTTTC.

This chain connects TRBV6-1 to TRBJ1-2; 7 positions match TRBD1. Germline CDR1 MNHNS, CDR2 SASEGT. The CDR3 is made up of 13 amino acids. The ends lost 5 bases at V and 3 bases at J; junction bases unmatched: 3. CDR3 bases: TGTGCCAGCAGTCGTGGGACAGACTATGGCTACACCTTC. It yields the protein CASSRGTDYGYTF.

The J gene is TRBJ1-3, the V gene TRBV7-2; D remains ambiguous. Germline CDR1 and CDR2: SGHTA and FQGNSA. Trimming stripped 1 base from V and 7 bases from J, with 11 bases between. The CDR3 length is 14 residues. CDR3: CASSLGQARNTIYF. CDR3 bases: TGTGCCAGCAGCTTAGGCCAGGCGCGCAACACCATATATTTT.

This clone was detected a few times. The chain links TRBV2 to TRBJ2-7; D not certain. Trimming stripped 5 bases from V and 7 bases from J, with 12 bases between. This CDR3 has 12 residues. Germline CDR1 and CDR2: SNHLY and FYNNEI. The CDR3 here is CASSLGRSEQYF. CDR3 in DNA: TGTGCCAGCAGTCTGGGCCGCTCGGAGCAGTACTTC.

The chain recombines TRBV7-9 with TRBJ2-7, with D maybe TRBD2 (6 bases). The CDR3 consists of 19 residues. Trimming pared 3 bases from V and 4 bases from J, leaving 28 bases between. Germline CDR1 and CDR2: SEHNR and FQNEAQ (reference sequence). The CDR3 here is CASSLDYSRRPPERYEQYF. The CDR3 DNA reads TGTGCCAGCAGCTTGGACTACTCCCGCCGACCGCCAGAGAGGTACGAGCAGTACTTC.

The chain carries TRBV6-5 and TRBJ2-1, with 11 bases lining up with TRBD2. The ends lost 6 bases at V and 8 bases at J; junction bases unmatched: 9. CDR3 length: 15 amino acids. Looked up from germline, CDR1 is MNHEY and CDR2 is SVGAGI. The CDR3 sequence: CASRVAGGPGDEQFF. The CDR3 bases are TGTGCCAGCAGGGTAGCGGGAGGGCCGGGGGATGAGCAGTTCTTC.

This clone has just a few counts. V usage is TRBV6-4 and J usage is TRBJ2-2; 8 nucleotides agree with TRBD1. The CDR3 contains 14 residues. The J segment lost 5 bases and the V segment lost 6 bases, leaving 5 bases of the junction unmatched. Germline V gene lookup returns CDR1 MRHNA and CDR2 SNTAGT. The CDR3 is CASSQGAQTGELFF. The CDR3 nucleotides read TGTGCCAGCAGCCAGGGGGCGCAAACCGGGGAGCTGTTTTTT.

This clone was observed once. The V call is TRBV15, the J call TRBJ1-1, with D tentatively TRBD1 (5 bases). The CDR3 extends over 14 amino acids. Germline V gene lookup returns CDR1 LNHNV and CDR2 YYDKDF (reference sequence). Trimming left V 6 bases short and J 2 bases short, with 13 bases between. In nucleotides, the CDR3 is TGTGCCACCAGAGCCGCGGGGCAAAACACTGAAGCTTTCTTT. It is translated as CATRAAGQNTEAFF.

The J gene is TRBJ1-1, the V gene TRBV19, with unresolved D. The CDR3 is 15 residues long. Per the germline V gene, CDR1 is LNHDA and CDR2 is SQIVND (reference sequence). V lost 1 base, J lost 0 bases, and 9 bases lay in between. CDR3 nucleotide sequence: TGTGCCAGTAGTATAGGGCGGCTCATGAACACTGAAGCTTTCTTT. It is translated as CASSIGRLMNTEAFF. The variable domain in full, with the rest retrieved from reference TRBV19 and TRBJ1-1, is DGGITQSPKYLFRKEGQNVTLSCEQNLNHDAMYWYRQDPGQGLRLIYYSQIVNDFQKGDIAEGYSVSREKKESFPLTVTSAQKNPTAFYLCASSIGRLMNTEAFFGQGTRLTVV.

The gene calls are TRBV29-1 and TRBJ2-7; TRBD1 is a possible D gene (6 bases). The CDR3 has 15 amino acids. V lost 5 bases, J lost 1 base, and 18 bases lay in between. The germline CDR1 and CDR2 sequences are SQVTM and ANQGSEA. The CDR3 region is CSVSPETGPSYEQYF. The CDR3 DNA sequence: TGCAGCGTTTCCCCCGAGACAGGTCCTTCCTACGAGCAGTACTTC.

This chain links TRBV27 with TRBJ2-7; 15 nucleotides line up with TRBD2. V lost 5 bases to trimming and J lost 6 bases; unmatched junction nucleotides: 11. CDR1 is MNHEY and CDR2 is SMNVEV in the germline V gene (reference sequence). The CDR3 contains 17 residues. The CDR3 sequence: CASSPRGLAGGPVEQYF. In DNA, the CDR3 is TGTGCCAGCAGTCCAAGAGGACTAGCGGGAGGGCCTGTCGAGCAGTACTTC.

This clone appeared a single time. The rearrangement links TRBV11-1 to TRBJ2-7, with 8 bases matching TRBD1. V dropped 10 bases and J dropped 3; count of bases not matched to a gene: 26. The length of the CDR3 is 19 residues. Per the germline V gene, CDR1 is SGHAT and CDR2 is FQDESV (reference sequence). CDR3 sequence: CANQKTPNTGTGVIYEQYF. The CDR3 DNA reads as TGTGCCAACCAAAAGACGCCCAATACGGGGACAGGAGTCATCTACGAGCAGTACTTC.

The chain employs TRBV28 and TRBJ1-1; 9 bases agree with TRBD1. Trimming removed 5 bases from V and 5 bases from J; junction bases left unmatched: 9. Germline-derived CDR1 and CDR2 are MDHEN and SYDVKM. The length of the CDR3 is 15 residues. CDR3 nucleotides: TGTGCCAGCAGTCTCTCGGGACAGGGAGAAACTGAAGCTTTCTTT. It specifies CASSLSGQGETEAFF.

The chain uses TRBV15 and TRBJ2-1, with 12 positions matching TRBD2. CDR3 size: 16 residues. Germline assignment: CDR1 LNHNV and CDR2 YYDKDF (reference sequence). V lost 1 base, J lost 7 bases, and 5 bases stayed unmatched. CDR3: CATSRGASGRDNEQFF. The DNA of the CDR3 is TGTGCCACCAGCAGAGGGGCTAGCGGGAGGGATAATGAGCAGTTCTTC.

This chain links TRBV29-1 with TRBJ2-2; 8 bases map to TRBD1. V shed 7 bases, J shed 3 bases, and the junction held 7 bases outside the gene matches. Germline V gene data show CDR1 as SQVTM and CDR2 as ANQGSEA. The CDR3 runs to 14 residues. The CDR3 DNA sequence: TGCAGCGCCCCGACAGGGGATGACACCGGGGAGCTGTTTTTT. Its translation: CSAPTGDDTGELFF.

This CDR3 reads CASSLEAAQNTGELFF. The CDR3 DNA reads TGTGCCAGCAGCTTAGAGGCGGCTCAGAACACCGGGGAGCTGTTTTTT. The genes are TRBV7-6 and TRBJ2-2; the D is unclear. Trimming removed 1 base at V and 1 base at J, with 10 bases between. This CDR3 comprises 16 residues. Germline-derived CDR1 and CDR2 are SGHVS and FNYEAQ.

CDR3 bases: TGTGCCAGCAGCTTAGGGACAGGGCTGGGCACAGATACGCAGTATTTT. Residues: CASSLGTGLGTDTQYF. This chain connects TRBV7-6 to TRBJ2-3, with 8 bases fitting TRBD1. The V gene end was trimmed by 1 base and the J gene end by 1 base; junction bases not matched to a gene: 4. CDR3 length: 16 residues. The germline CDR1 and CDR2 sequences are SGHVS and FNYEAQ.